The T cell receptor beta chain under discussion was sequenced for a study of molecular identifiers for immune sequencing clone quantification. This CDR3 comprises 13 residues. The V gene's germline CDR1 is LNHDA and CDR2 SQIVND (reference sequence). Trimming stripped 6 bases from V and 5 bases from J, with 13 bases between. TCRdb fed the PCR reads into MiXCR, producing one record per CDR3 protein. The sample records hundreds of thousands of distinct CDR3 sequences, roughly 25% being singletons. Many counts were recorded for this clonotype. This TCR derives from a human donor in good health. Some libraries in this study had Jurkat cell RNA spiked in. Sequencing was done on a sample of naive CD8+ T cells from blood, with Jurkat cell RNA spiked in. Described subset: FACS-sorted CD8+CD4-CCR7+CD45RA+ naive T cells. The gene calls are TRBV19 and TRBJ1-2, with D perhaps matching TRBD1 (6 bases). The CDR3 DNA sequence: TGTGCCAGTAGCCCCGGGACACCGTATGGCTACACCTTC. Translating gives CASSPGTPYGYTF. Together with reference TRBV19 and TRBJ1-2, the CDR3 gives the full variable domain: DGGITQSPKYLFRKEGQNVTLSCEQNLNHDAMYWYRQDPGQGLRLIYYSQIVNDFQKGDIAEGYSVSREKKESFPLTVTSAQKNPTAFYLCASSPGTPYGYTFGSGTRLTVV.